The 10 T cell receptor beta chains listed next were all sequenced from one sample in a study of shared clonotypes between healthy human individuals. Only in-frame clones appear in the TCRdb table, and some are missing; sequencing was by immunoSEQ multiplex PCR. The top ten hold around 13% of the sample, which has 450,000 to 500,000 clones, approximately 78% seen once. The sample taken for sequencing was PBMCs. The source is a woman in her thirties or forties in good health. Some clones in this sample may be carry-over from other donors' samples.

This clone was recorded many times. V gene TRBV6-6 combines with J gene TRBJ2-1, with D perhaps matching TRBD2 (5 bases). This CDR3 contains 10 residues. CDR1 is MNHNY and CDR2 is SVGAGI in the germline V gene (reference sequence). Trimming took 8 bases from V and 10 from J, leaving 9 bases between them. In DNA form, the CDR3 reads TGTGCCAGCGGGAGCGTAGAGCAGTTCTTC. It specifies CASGSVEQFF.

The chain has TRBV5-5 and TRBJ1-1, with a possible D match to TRBD1 (5 bases). This CDR3 spans 13 amino acids. Trimming took 4 bases from V and 7 from J, leaving 14 bases between them. Looked up from germline, CDR1 is SGHKS and CDR2 is YYEKEE (reference sequence). The CDR3 protein is CASSIGTEDEAFF. The CDR3 bases are TGTGCCAGCAGCATCGGGACGGAAGATGAAGCTTTCTTT.

This rearrangement joins TRBV2 to TRBJ1-2, with 8 bases fitting TRBD1. CDR3 length: 14 residues. CDR1 and CDR2 (germline): SNHLY, FYNNEI. After removal of 2 bases from V and 6 bases from J, the junction contained 5 bases not matched to a gene. CDR3 protein: CASSETGQVDGYTF. CDR3 DNA sequence: TGTGCCAGCAGTGAAACGGGACAGGTTGATGGCTACACCTTC.

The chain couples TRBV6-1 to TRBJ1-1; a possible D gene is TRBD1 (6 bases). The CDR3 runs 14 residues. Trimming removed 2 bases from V and 0 bases from J, with 7 bases in between. Germline CDR1 reads MNHNS; CDR2 reads SASEGT. The CDR3 DNA is TGTGCCAGCAGTGAACGGGGGCTGAACACTGAAGCTTTCTTT. Translated, it gives CASSERGLNTEAFF.

This chain uses TRBV27 with TRBJ2-7; TRBD1 matches at 7 bases. CDR1 and CDR2 from the germline V gene are MNHEY and SMNVEV (reference sequence). The V and J ends lost 5 bases and 2 bases, in that order; junction bases with no gene match: 6. The CDR3 totals 14 residues. The CDR3 is CASSTGQEAYEQYF. DNA for the CDR3: TGTGCCAGCAGTACCGGACAGGAAGCCTACGAGCAGTACTTC.

This clone occurred a few times. The genes are TRBV5-1 and TRBJ1-1; tentatively, D is TRBD1 (6 bases). The CDR3 is 13 residues long. Germline CDR1 and CDR2: SGHRS and YFSETQ. The V gene lost 5 bases and the J gene lost 0 bases, with 8 bases spanning the gap. The CDR3 here is CASRGDMNTEAFF. The CDR3, as DNA: TGCGCCAGCAGAGGGGACATGAACACTGAAGCTTTCTTT.

This chain links TRBV28 with TRBJ2-7; 9 bases fit TRBD2. The CDR3 covers 15 residues. The V gene end was trimmed by 4 bases and the J gene end by 4 bases; junction bases not matched to a gene: 8. Germline V gene sequence: CDR1 MDHEN, CDR2 SYDVKM. CDR3 sequence (DNA): TGTGCCAGCAGTTCCGAGCGGGAGGCCTATTACGAGCAGTACTTC. Amino acid sequence: CASSSEREAYYEQYF.

The chain couples TRBV5-5 to TRBJ2-3; TRBD1 or TRBD2 may be the D gene (5 bases each). The CDR3 covers 13 residues. Trimming took 9 bases from V and 1 from J, leaving 12 bases between them. The germline V gene encodes CDR1 SGHKS and CDR2 YYEKEE (reference sequence). The CDR3 bases are TGTGCCACCGACGGGGCGGGCACAGATACGCAGTATTTT. Protein: CATDGAGTDTQYF.

This CDR3 reads CASSRGQGADGYTF. The CDR3 region has the DNA TGTGCCAGCAGTAGGGGACAGGGGGCGGATGGCTACACCTTC. V usage is TRBV6-6 and J usage is TRBJ1-2; TRBD1 agrees at 12 bases. Germline trimming cut 5 bases from V and 6 bases from J; bases unmatched to any gene: 4. The CDR3 is 14 residues long. Germline values: CDR1 MNHNY, CDR2 SVGAGI (reference sequence).

V is TRBV27 and J is TRBJ2-7; TRBD1 agrees at 12 bases. The germline V gene has CDR1 MNHEY and CDR2 SMNVEV (reference sequence). CDR3 length: 14 amino acids. With V trimmed by 5 bases and J by 7 bases, 6 bases remained unmatched. The CDR3 sequence: CASSPGTGGWEQYF. The CDR3 DNA follows: TGTGCCAGCAGTCCAGGGACAGGGGGCTGGGAGCAGTACTTC.